One and the same sample provided the 5 T cell receptor beta chains below, sequenced in a study of technical replicates of blood from a few donors (dated by TCRdb to the late 2010s). Library creation used the immunoSEQ multiplex PCR assay. Sourced from immuneACCESS, this table was stored by TCRdb with only in-frame sequences that have V and J called. A share of the clones is absent; for the studies checked, an unresolved V gene accounts for under half, and the remainder has no known explanation. The sample table lists some 87,000 clones, around 90% of them with a count of one. The top ten hold about 0.4% of the sample. Sequencing used T cells isolated from PBMCs. These receptors originate from a human donor in good health.

For the CDR3, the DNA is TGTGCCACCAGCAGACCCTCCTCCTACAATGAGCAGTTCTTC. Its translation is CATSRPSSYNEQFF. V gene TRBV15 combines with J gene TRBJ2-1, with D unclear. Per the germline V gene, CDR1 is LNHNV and CDR2 is YYDKDF (reference sequence). The CDR3 extends over 14 amino acids. The V and J ends lost 2 bases and 0 bases respectively, with 5 bases between them. Full variable domain (remainder filled in from reference TRBV15 and TRBJ2-1): DAMVIQNPRYQVTQFGKPVTLSCSQTLNHNVMYWYQQKSSQAPKLLFHYYDKDFNNEADTPDNFQSRRPNTSFCFLDIRSPGLGDTAMYLCATSRPSSYNEQFFGPGTRLTVL.

The chain couples TRBV19 to TRBJ1-1; D possibly corresponds to TRBD1 (6 bases). The CDR3 is 12 residues long. With 7 bases removed from V and 2 bases from J, the gap between germline ends came to 8 bases. From germline, CDR1 is LNHDA and CDR2 SQIVND (reference sequence). CDR3 in amino acids: CASMDRNTEAFF. The CDR3 DNA follows: TGTGCCAGTATGGACAGAAACACTGAAGCTTTCTTT.

The V gene is TRBV30, the J gene TRBJ1-1, with D uncertain. This CDR3 contains 12 residues. Germline V lookup: CDR1 GTSNPN, CDR2 SVGIG (reference sequence). Trimming cost V 4 bases and J 3 bases, with 9 bases left between them. This chain's CDR3 is CAWKRLDTEAFF. CDR3 nucleotide sequence: TGTGCCTGGAAGAGACTCGACACTGAAGCTTTCTTT.

The chain links TRBV6-1 to TRBJ2-1; TRBD2 matches at 14 bases. From germline, CDR1 is MNHNS and CDR2 SASEGT. J was trimmed by 8 bases and V by 4 bases; bases with no gene match: 4. The CDR3 covers 15 residues. DNA for the CDR3: TGTGCCAGCAGTGGGGGACTAGCGGGAGATTATGAGCAGTTCTTC. Translation: CASSGGLAGDYEQFF.

The V and J genes are TRBV18 and TRBJ2-7; TRBD1 agrees at 8 bases. V lost 0 bases to trimming and J lost 2 bases; unmatched junction nucleotides: 6. The germline gives CDR1 KGHSH, CDR2 LQKENI. The CDR3 has 16 residues. The CDR3 nucleotides are TGTGCCAGCTCACCACCGGACAGGGTCCATGCCTACGAGCAGTACTTC. Translating it yields CASSPPDRVHAYEQYF.